One sample yielded the 10 T cell receptor beta chains listed below, sequenced in a study of blood T cell repertoires in COVID-19. Sequenced by immunoSEQ multiplex PCR; TCRdb stores in-frame clones only, minus some. The sample contains about 46,000 clones, approximately 89% of which appear only once. Sequencing used peripheral blood. The origin of the receptors is a man aged 45-65 years with acute or convalescent COVID-19.

This clone was detected only once. The chain has TRBV19 and TRBJ1-1; D gene uncertain. Looked up from germline, CDR1 is LNHDA and CDR2 is SQIVND (reference sequence). The CDR3 loop spans 13 amino acids. Trimming removed 4 bases from V and 0 bases from J, with 6 bases in between. CDR3 coding DNA: TGTGCCAGTAGTACCCAGGTGAACACTGAAGCTTTCTTT. It yields the protein CASSTQVNTEAFF. Full variable domain (outside the CDR3, taken from reference TRBV19 and TRBJ1-1): DGGITQSPKYLFRKEGQNVTLSCEQNLNHDAMYWYRQDPGQGLRLIYYSQIVNDFQKGDIAEGYSVSREKKESFPLTVTSAQKNPTAFYLCASSTQVNTEAFFGQGTRLTVV.

The J gene is TRBJ2-1, the V gene TRBV28; a weak D match, TRBD2 (5 bases). The CDR3 has 15 residues. With 7 bases removed from V and 3 bases from J, the gap between germline ends came to 16 bases. Germline lookup yields CDR1 MDHEN and CDR2 SYDVKM. This CDR3 is CASTNRGGNYNEQFF. The CDR3 coding sequence is TGTGCCAGCACTAATCGGGGTGGCAACTACAATGAGCAGTTCTTC.

The table lists this clone with a few counts. The chain recombines TRBV7-9 with TRBJ2-3; 7 bases are shared with TRBD1. The CDR3 covers 14 residues. Trimming at V came to 5 bases and at J to 3 bases, leaving 5 bases not matched to a gene. Looked up from germline, CDR1 is SEHNR and CDR2 is FQNEAQ (reference sequence). DNA for the CDR3: TGTGCCAGCAGCCGGGACAGTCGAACAGATACGCAGTATTTT. Translating gives CASSRDSRTDTQYF.

The V call is TRBV7-9, the J call TRBJ1-2, with 12 bases identical to TRBD1. The germline CDR1 and CDR2 sequences are SEHNR and FQNEAQ (reference sequence). With V trimmed by 1 base and J by 4 bases, 7 bases remained unmatched. The length of the CDR3 is 17 residues. This CDR3 is CASSLVGTGGSGYGYTF. The CDR3 bases are TGTGCCAGCAGCTTAGTTGGGACAGGGGGCTCCGGCTATGGCTACACCTTC.

The CDR3 loop reads CASSVTGTSGIYNEQFF. In DNA, the CDR3 is TGTGCCAGCAGCGTAACCGGGACTAGCGGGATCTACAATGAGCAGTTCTTC. The gene calls are TRBV9 and TRBJ2-1; 13 nucleotides line up with TRBD2. Looked up from germline, CDR1 is SGDLS and CDR2 is YYNGEE. V shed 1 base and J 3 bases; nucleotides not matched to a gene: 4. The CDR3 spans 17 residues.

V and J are TRBV18 and TRBJ1-3; D unclear. This CDR3 has 13 residues. Looked up from germline, CDR1 is KGHSH and CDR2 is LQKENI. Trimming took off 6 bases at V and 6 bases at J, with 12 bases between the two ends. CDR3 nucleotide sequence: TGTGCCAGCTCGTCGGGAGAGGAAAACACCATATATTTT. It codes for CASSSGEENTIYF. The whole variable domain, filled in from reference TRBV18 and TRBJ1-3, reads NAGVMQNPRHLVRRRGQEARLRCSPMKGHSHVYWYRQLPEEGLKFMVYLQKENIIDESGMPKERFSAEFPKEGPSILRIQQVVRGDSAAYFCASSSGEENTIYFGEGSWLTVV.

This clone turned up a few times. The genes are TRBV30 and TRBJ1-1; D remains ambiguous. Germline assignment: CDR1 GTSNPN and CDR2 SVGIG (reference sequence). V was clipped by 3 bases and J by 1 base, with 3 bases between them. The CDR3 has 11 amino acids. CDR3 in amino acids: CAWRANTEAFF. In DNA form, the CDR3 reads TGTGCCTGGAGGGCGAACACTGAAGCTTTCTTT.

This clone is a singleton in its sample. The CDR3 sequence: CAAGNRQPPGDEQFF. The CDR3 DNA is TGTGCCGCCGGGAACCGACAGCCCCCGGGAGATGAGCAGTTCTTC. V and J are TRBV6-5 and TRBJ2-1; D possibly corresponds to TRBD2 (6 bases). The CDR3 is 15 residues long. Trimming shortened V by 11 bases and J by 8 bases, and 25 bases separated the two germline ends. The germline V gene encodes CDR1 MNHEY and CDR2 SVGAGI.

The V and J genes are TRBV6-5 and TRBJ2-3, with D unclear. From germline, CDR1 is MNHEY and CDR2 SVGAGI. The length of the CDR3 is 15 residues. Trimming left V 0 bases short and J 3 bases short, with 10 bases between. The CDR3 spells CASSYSESGTDTQYF. Written as DNA, the CDR3 is TGTGCCAGCAGTTACTCCGAATCAGGAACAGATACGCAGTATTTT.

CDR3 region: CASSLGMSWERFYNEQFF. In DNA, the CDR3 is TGTGCCAGCAGCTTAGGTATGAGCTGGGAGAGATTTTACAATGAGCAGTTCTTC. The gene calls are TRBV11-2 and TRBJ2-1; D may be TRBD2 (5 bases). V dropped 1 base and J dropped 4 bases, with 20 bases sitting between them. The CDR3 is 18 residues long. Germline CDR1 is SGHAT and CDR2 is FQNNGV.